A single sample is the source of the 20 T cell receptor beta chains below, sequenced in a study of glioma-infiltrating T cells. TCR alpha and beta CDR3 regions were amplified from RNA using iRepertoire nested multiplex PCR. One entry per CDR3 protein, called by TCRdb with MiXCR from the multiplex PCR reads. Among more than 300,000 distinct CDR3 sequences listed, roughly two fifths were seen once. The sequenced sample consisted of glioma tissue, nonneoplastic brain tissue, or PBMCs (not recorded which). The receptors derive from a human donor with low-grade glioma or glioblastoma, undergoing nonglioma brain surgery, or in good health (not recorded which).

The rearrangement links TRBV20-1 to TRBJ1-5; D may be TRBD1 (5 bases). Trimming shortened V by 8 bases and J by 2 bases, and 10 bases separated the two germline ends. CDR1 is DFQATT and CDR2 is SNEGSKA in the germline V gene (reference sequence). The CDR3 is made up of 12 amino acids. The DNA of the CDR3 is TGCAGTTCGAAACAGGGCAATCAGCCCCAGCATTTT. Residues: CSSKQGNQPQHF.

The rearrangement uses TRBV2 and TRBJ2-3, with TRBD2 as a possible D gene (5 bases). V lost 7 bases to trimming and J lost 0 bases, with 14 bases between them. The V gene's germline CDR1 is SNHLY and CDR2 FYNNEI. This CDR3 is 15 amino acids long. The CDR3 DNA reads as TGTGCCAGCAAGGGAGAGACACATAGCACAGATACGCAGTATTTT. Its protein is CASKGETHSTDTQYF.

Points on this clonotype: A read error is possible here, since a much larger clone lies one base away. The chain couples TRBV6-2 or TRBV6-3 to TRBJ2-7, with D unclear. Looked up from germline, CDR1 is MNHEY and CDR2 is SVGEGT. V lost 2 bases to trimming and J lost 8 bases, with 13 bases between them. This CDR3 contains 13 residues. Here the CDR3 DNA reads TGTGCCAGCAGTTACCTGGACCCATGGAAGCAGTACTTC. It translates to CASSYLDPWKQYF.

This clonotype appeared many times. The rearrangement links TRBV6-2 or TRBV6-3 to TRBJ2-5; D is undetermined. Trimming took 7 bases from V and 1 from J, leaving 13 bases between them. Germline-derived CDR1 and CDR2 are MNHEY and SVGEGT. This CDR3 spans 14 amino acids. CDR3: CASNYIQIQETQYF. The CDR3 DNA reads TGTGCCAGCAACTACATTCAGATCCAAGAGACCCAGTACTTC.

This clonotype was counted between two and nine times. The genes are TRBV29-1 and TRBJ1-2; 7 bases are a match to TRBD1. Germline CDR1 SQVTM, CDR2 ANQGSEA. This CDR3 comprises 15 residues. Germline trimming cut 7 bases from V and 3 bases from J; bases unmatched to any gene: 14. The CDR3 nucleotides read TGCAGCGCAAACTTTTTGACAGGGCGAGACTATGGCTACACCTTC. Its translation is CSANFLTGRDYGYTF.

This clonotype was picked up a small number of times. The chain recombines TRBV20-1 with TRBJ2-3; maybe TRBD2 (6 bases). V was clipped by 3 bases and J by 1 base, with 14 bases between them. The length of the CDR3 is 15 residues. Germline loops: CDR1 DFQATT, CDR2 SNEGSKA (reference sequence). The CDR3 spells CSASGTPGGTDTQYF. Here the CDR3 DNA reads TGCAGTGCTAGCGGGACCCCGGGGGGCACAGATACGCAGTATTTT.

A remark on this clonotype: The junction and the germline gene differ at one end; a read error may be behind it. CDR3 DNA: TGTGCCAGCAGTTACGGTCTAGCGGGAGACGGCGAGCAGTGCTTC. This translates into CASSYGLAGDGEQCF. V is TRBV6-5 and J is TRBJ2-7; 10 bases map to TRBD2. CDR3 size: 15 residues. Per the germline V gene, CDR1 is MNHEY and CDR2 is SVGAGI.

This chain joins TRBV20-1 and TRBJ2-7; D gene ambiguous. There are 15 residues in the CDR3. Germline V gives CDR1 DFQATT, CDR2 SNEGSKA (reference sequence). Trimming stripped 0 bases from V and 0 bases from J, with 12 bases between. Here the CDR3 DNA reads TGCAGTGCTAGAGAGATGAGGAAGCCCTCCTACGAGCAGTACTTC. This sequence encodes CSAREMRKPSYEQYF.

This clonotype came up many times. The chain recombines TRBV4-1 with TRBJ1-5; D is undetermined. The V gene lost 0 bases and the J gene lost 6 bases, with 6 bases spanning the gap. This CDR3 contains 13 residues. Germline V lookup: CDR1 MGHRA, CDR2 YSYEKL. CDR3 sequence (DNA): TGCGCCAGCAGCCAAGATTGGCTTCAGCCCCAGCATTTT. This translates into CASSQDWLQPQHF.

This clonotype has a count of ten or more. V gene TRBV6-1 combines with J gene TRBJ2-4; D is possibly TRBD1 (5 bases). The germline V gene encodes CDR1 MNHNS and CDR2 SASEGT. The V end was cut by 6 bases, the J end by 1 base, with 7 bases between. CDR3 length: 13 amino acids. This CDR3 is CASRQEAKNIQYF. In DNA, the CDR3 is TGTGCCAGCAGACAGGAGGCCAAAAACATTCAGTACTTC.

The genes are TRBV5-1 and TRBJ2-1; D gene ambiguous. Germline V CDR1 and CDR2: SGHRS, YFSETQ. V was clipped by 4 bases and J by 8 bases, with 10 bases between them. CDR3 length: 12 amino acids. CDR3 loop: CASSRIGDEQFF. The CDR3 region has the DNA TGCGCCAGCAGCAGAATTGGGGATGAGCAGTTCTTC.

This clonotype was recorded at least ten times. The rearrangement uses TRBV15 and TRBJ2-3; possible D gene TRBD2, 6 bases. The CDR3 covers 18 residues. V lost 0 bases and J lost 1, with 17 bases in between. Germline lookup yields CDR1 LNHNV and CDR2 YYDKDF (reference sequence). CDR3 region: CATSRDLGASERTDTQYF. For the CDR3, the DNA is TGTGCCACCAGCAGAGATCTTGGGGCTAGCGAACGCACAGATACGCAGTATTTT.

The rearrangement uses TRBV6-2 or TRBV6-3 and TRBJ2-4, with D perhaps TRBD1 or TRBD2 (5 bases each). Trimming took off 7 bases at V and 2 bases at J, with 12 bases between the two ends. The CDR3 loop spans 14 amino acids. Germline V gene data show CDR1 as MNHEY and CDR2 as SVGEGT. This CDR3 is CASNSGATKNIQYF. CDR3 sequence (DNA): TGTGCCAGCAACTCCGGGGCGACCAAAAACATTCAGTACTTC.

CDR3 sequence (DNA): TGTGCCAGCAGCTTAGCGGGGCAGGGAGAGACCCAGTACTTC. It specifies CASSLAGQGETQYF. This sequence joins TRBV7-3 and TRBJ2-5; the D gene is possibly TRBD2 (6 bases). V lost 2 bases and J lost 4, with 11 bases in between. CDR1 SGHTA and CDR2 FQGTGA come from the germline V gene. The CDR3 has 14 amino acids.

The sample holds a few counts of this clonotype. This chain links TRBV6-1 with TRBJ2-2; no clear D gene. Looked up from germline, CDR1 is MNHNS and CDR2 is SASEGT. This CDR3 region has 17 residues. Between the trimmed V and J ends, which lost 10 bases and 0 bases, there was a span of 21 bases. This CDR3 is CATTTPTWFANTGELFF. CDR3 in DNA: TGTGCCACCACTACCCCAACCTGGTTCGCGAACACCGGGGAGCTGTTTTTT.

Concerning this clonotype: Since a much larger clone is just one base distant, this may be a read error. The gene calls are TRBV12-3 or TRBV12-4 and TRBJ2-5; no clear D. The CDR3 loop spans 11 amino acids. The CDR3 is CASSRTEIQYF. In DNA, the CDR3 is TGTGCCAGCAGCCGTACTGAGATCCAGTACTTC.

This clonotype appeared a few times. V is TRBV4-1 and J is TRBJ2-7, with a possible D match to TRBD2 (7 bases). V was trimmed by 0 bases and J by 2 bases, leaving 8 bases between them. This CDR3 is built from 14 residues. The V gene's germline CDR1 is MGHRA and CDR2 YSYEKL. Written as DNA, the CDR3 is TGCGCCAGCAGCCAAGAGGGGGGGCCCTACGAGCAGTACTTC. It yields the protein CASSQEGGPYEQYF.

This clonotype showed up just once. Compared with germline, one end of the junction differs, possibly owing to a read error. The CDR3 nucleotides are TGTGCCAGCAGCTGGGGCTGCTCCTACAAGCAGTACTTC. This gives the protein CASSWGCSYKQYF. The V and J genes are TRBV28 and TRBJ2-7; D is possibly TRBD1 (5 bases). This CDR3 spans 13 amino acids. Germline CDR1 is MDHEN and CDR2 is SYDVKM.

The V gene is TRBV7-2, the J gene TRBJ1-2; D ambiguous. From germline, CDR1 is SGHTA and CDR2 FQGNSA. V lost 5 bases and J lost 0, with 13 bases in between. The CDR3 runs to 15 residues. The CDR3 spells CASSQNLFANYGYTF. The DNA for the CDR3 is TGTGCCAGCAGCCAGAACTTGTTTGCTAACTATGGCTACACCTTC.

This clonotype was counted between two and nine times. This chain links TRBV25-1 with TRBJ2-7; tentatively, D is TRBD1 (6 bases). V was clipped by 5 bases and J by 1 base, with 21 bases between them. This CDR3 has 17 residues. Per germline, CDR1 MGHDK and CDR2 SYGVNS. CDR3 in DNA: TGTGCCAGCAGTCGCAATTTAGGCCTGGGGGCTTCCTACGAGCAGTACTTC. It encodes CASSRNLGLGASYEQYF.